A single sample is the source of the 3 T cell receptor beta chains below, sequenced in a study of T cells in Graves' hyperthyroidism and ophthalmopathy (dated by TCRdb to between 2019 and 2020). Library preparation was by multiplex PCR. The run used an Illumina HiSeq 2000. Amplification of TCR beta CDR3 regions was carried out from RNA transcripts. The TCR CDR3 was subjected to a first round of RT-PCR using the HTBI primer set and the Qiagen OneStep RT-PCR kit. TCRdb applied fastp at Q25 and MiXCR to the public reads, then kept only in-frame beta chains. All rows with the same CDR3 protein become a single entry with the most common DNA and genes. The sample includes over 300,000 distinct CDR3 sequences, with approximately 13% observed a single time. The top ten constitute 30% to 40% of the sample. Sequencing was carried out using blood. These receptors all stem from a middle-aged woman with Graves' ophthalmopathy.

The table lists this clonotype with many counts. The CDR3 sequence: CSARVPGRVAEAFF. In DNA form, the CDR3 reads TGCAGTGCTAGAGTCCCAGGGAGGGTTGCTGAAGCTTTCTTT. The rearrangement links TRBV20-1 to TRBJ1-1, with D perhaps TRBD1 (5 bases). Per germline, CDR1 DFQATT and CDR2 SNEGSKA (reference sequence). The ends were cut back, 1 base at V and 6 bases at J, with 15 bases in the middle. The CDR3 length is 14 residues.

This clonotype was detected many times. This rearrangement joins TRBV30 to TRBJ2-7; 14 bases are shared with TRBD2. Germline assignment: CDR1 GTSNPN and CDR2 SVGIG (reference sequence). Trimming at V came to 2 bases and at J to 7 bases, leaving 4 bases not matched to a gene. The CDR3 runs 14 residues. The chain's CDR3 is CAWSWGTSGSEQYF. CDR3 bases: TGTGCCTGGAGTTGGGGGACTAGCGGGAGTGAGCAGTACTTC.

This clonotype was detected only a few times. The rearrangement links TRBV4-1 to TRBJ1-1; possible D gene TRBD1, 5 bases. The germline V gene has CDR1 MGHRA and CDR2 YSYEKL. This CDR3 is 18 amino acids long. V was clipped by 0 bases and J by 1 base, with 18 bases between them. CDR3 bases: TGCGCCAGCAGCCAAGATGACGGGGCCATGCGAGGGAACACTGAAGCTTTCTTT. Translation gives CASSQDDGAMRGNTEAFF.